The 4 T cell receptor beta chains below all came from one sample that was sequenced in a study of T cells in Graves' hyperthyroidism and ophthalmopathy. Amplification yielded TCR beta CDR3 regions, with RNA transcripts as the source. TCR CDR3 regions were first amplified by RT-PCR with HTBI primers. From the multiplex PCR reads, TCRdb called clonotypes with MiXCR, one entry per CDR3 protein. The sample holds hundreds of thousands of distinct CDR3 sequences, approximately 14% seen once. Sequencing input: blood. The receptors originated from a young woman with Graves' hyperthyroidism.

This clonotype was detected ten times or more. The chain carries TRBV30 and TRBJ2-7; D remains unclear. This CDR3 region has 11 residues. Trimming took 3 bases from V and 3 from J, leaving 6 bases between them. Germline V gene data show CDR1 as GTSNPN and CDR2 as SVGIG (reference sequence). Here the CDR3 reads CAWSLYYEQYF. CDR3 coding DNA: TGTGCCTGGAGCCTCTACTACGAGCAGTACTTC.

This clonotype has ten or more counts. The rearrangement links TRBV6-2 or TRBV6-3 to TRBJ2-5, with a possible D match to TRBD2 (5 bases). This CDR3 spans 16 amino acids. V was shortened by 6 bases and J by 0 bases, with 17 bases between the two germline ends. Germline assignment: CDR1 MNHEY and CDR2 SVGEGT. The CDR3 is CASSSQGRANQETQYF. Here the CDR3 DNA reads TGTGCCAGCAGCTCCCAAGGGCGGGCGAACCAAGAGACCCAGTACTTC.

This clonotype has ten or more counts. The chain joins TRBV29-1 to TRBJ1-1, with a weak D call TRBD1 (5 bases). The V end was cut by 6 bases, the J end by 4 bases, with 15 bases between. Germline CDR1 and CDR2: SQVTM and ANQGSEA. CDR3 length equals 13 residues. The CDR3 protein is CSVIKDRGTEAFF. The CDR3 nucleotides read TGCAGCGTAATCAAGGATAGGGGCACTGAAGCTTTCTTT.

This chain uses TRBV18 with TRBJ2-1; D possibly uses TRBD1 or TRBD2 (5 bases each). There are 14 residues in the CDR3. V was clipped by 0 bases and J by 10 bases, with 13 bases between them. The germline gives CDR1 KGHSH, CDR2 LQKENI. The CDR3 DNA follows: TGTGCCAGCTCACCACCTGCGGTCAGGGACGAGCAGTTCTTC. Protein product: CASSPPAVRDEQFF.